This T cell receptor (beta chain) was profiled in a study of lymphopenia after photon versus proton radiotherapy. Findings and caveats of the study: Proton therapy kept repertoires fairly stable, unlike photons, which gained effector/memory cells.

This clone was observed a few times. The antigen remains undetermined. The data were produced by immunoSEQ multiplex PCR, yet TCRdb's version contains in-frame clones alone and is incomplete. The table records around 25,000 clones, 75% to 90% of them present only once. This material consisted of peripheral blood, taken from a patient treated with photon-based radiotherapy. This clonotype originated in a middle-aged man with gastric cancer.

Here the CDR3 reads CASSPAPGVNTEAFF. DNA for the CDR3: TGTGCCAGCAGCCCCGCGCCCGGGGTGAACACTGAAGCTTTCTTT. The V call is TRBV7-2, the J call TRBJ1-1; D not resolved. Trimming shortened V by 5 bases and J by 0 bases, and 13 bases separated the two germline ends. The germline CDR1 and CDR2 sequences are SGHTA and FQGNSA. This CDR3 has 15 residues.